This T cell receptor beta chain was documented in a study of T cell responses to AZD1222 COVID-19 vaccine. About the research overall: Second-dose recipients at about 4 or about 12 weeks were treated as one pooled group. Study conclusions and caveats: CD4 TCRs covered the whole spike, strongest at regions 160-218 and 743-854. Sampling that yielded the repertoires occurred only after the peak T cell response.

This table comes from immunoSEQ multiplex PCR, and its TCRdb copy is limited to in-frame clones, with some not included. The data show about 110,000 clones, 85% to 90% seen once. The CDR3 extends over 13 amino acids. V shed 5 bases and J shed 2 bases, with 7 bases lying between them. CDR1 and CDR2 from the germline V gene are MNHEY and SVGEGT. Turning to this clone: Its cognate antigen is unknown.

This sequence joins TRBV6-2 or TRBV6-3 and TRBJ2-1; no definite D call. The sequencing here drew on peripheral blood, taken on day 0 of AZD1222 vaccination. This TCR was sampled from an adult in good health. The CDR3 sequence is CASSGPTYNEQFF. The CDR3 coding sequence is TGTGCCAGCAGTGGCCCTACCTACAATGAGCAGTTCTTC.